Here is one T cell receptor delta chain with its context. Its antigen is unknown. TCRdb's protein, taken from a much larger clone, differs from this DNA's translation at residue 15, likely owing to a read error; the protein displayed comes from the DNA. The data originate from a study of γδ T cells in repeated Plasmodium falciparum infection. Study-level background: Donors had four controlled P. falciparum NF54 infections over approximately 600 days. Whole-study findings and limits: Malian children's Vdelta2-negative repertoires appeared more expanded and less diverse than Australians'.

Flow sorting of PBMC yielded separate Vgamma9/Vdelta2+ and Vdelta2-negative gammadelta T cell populations for bulk repertoire analysis. Sequencing covered both gamma and delta TCR chains per sample. TCRdb redid clone calling on the multiplex PCR reads using CATT. Seen here are some 51,000 delta-chain clones, roughly 1.9% observed once, and the top ten hold around 25%. The CDR3 has 16 amino acids. The germline V gene encodes CDR1 TVYSNPD and CDR2 GDNSRS (reference sequence). Sample: gamma-delta T cells from blood. J gene calling gave no result, while the V gene is TRDV3; the table's D gene call, TRDD3, was not cross checked with the DNA. This TCR derives from a pool of human donors (malaria-infected and uninfected, not separated). The chain's CDR3 is CASDYWGPLYTDKLTF. In nucleotides, the CDR3 is TGTGCCTCCGACTACTGGGGGCCCCTGTACACCGATAAACTCACCTTT.